The clone carrying this T cell receptor (beta chain) was seen once. V was shortened by 3 bases and J by 6 bases, with 14 bases between the two germline ends. Germline CDR1 is SGHVS and CDR2 is FQNEAQ. The CDR3 is 14 amino acids. The authors' processing: Estimates of nucleated cell counts were drawn from the amplification of reference gene primers. Sequencing used immunoSEQ multiplex PCR; TCRdb keeps in-frame clones, though not all of them. Clonal size and the V and J genes are those of that table, whereas D and trimming came from the DNA. Among fewer than 350,000 clones, 87% were seen once, and the ten largest hold 6% to 7%. This specimen belongs to a study of blood T cell repertoires in COVID-19. The overall study: From T cells, B-cell-depleted T cells, or PBMCs came the material, which was cDNA or gDNA.

The chain employs TRBV7-8 and TRBJ1-1; no clear D. Sequences were obtained from PBMCs or T cells enriched from blood (not recorded which). The source is a woman aged 40 to 50 who had recovered from COVID-19. The CDR3 sequence: CASSLWGAGAEAFF. CDR3 nucleotides: TGTGCCAGCAGCTTGTGGGGAGCGGGCGCTGAAGCTTTCTTT. The full variable domain, in which reference TRBV7-8 and TRBJ1-1 provide the parts outside the CDR3, is GAGVSQSPRYKVAKRGQDVALRCDPISGHVSLFWYQQALGQGPEFLTYFQNEAQLDKSGLPSDRFFAERPEGSVSTLKIQRTQQEDSAVYLCASSLWGAGAEAFFGQGTRLTVV.